The 18 T cell receptor beta chains listed next were all sequenced from one sample in a study of breast tumors, draining lymph nodes, adjacent tissues. TCRdb fed the multiplex PCR reads into MiXCR, producing one record per CDR3 protein. In the table there are around 120,000 distinct CDR3 sequences, roughly 21% of which are singletons. Breast cancer patients provided tissue from their axillary draining lymph nodes. Sequencing was performed on axillary lymph node tissue. Receptor source: a female donor with breast cancer. Some clones in this sample may be carry-over from other donors' samples.

On this clonotype itself: A much larger clone sits a single nucleotide away, making a read error possible. The chain couples TRBV19 to TRBJ2-5; D is tentatively TRBD1 or TRBD2 (5 bases each). The germline CDR1 and CDR2 sequences are LNHDA and SQIVND (reference sequence). CDR3 size: 17 residues. Trimming removed 3 bases from V and 2 bases from J, with 19 bases in between. CDR3 protein: CASSIQENWGTQETQYF. The CDR3 coding sequence is TGTGCCAGTAGTATTCAGGAGAACTGGGGGACGCAAGAGACCCAGTACTTC.

This clonotype was seen ten or more times. The chain couples TRBV25-1 to TRBJ2-7; TRBD1 might be the D (6 bases). Germline V CDR1 and CDR2: MGHDK, SYGVNS. V dropped 5 bases and J dropped 3 bases, with 11 bases sitting between them. This CDR3 has 13 amino acids. Here the CDR3 reads CASSIGRGYEQYF. The CDR3 nucleotides read TGTGCCAGCAGTATTGGCAGGGGCTACGAGCAGTACTTC.

The rearrangement joins TRBV5-1 to TRBJ2-5; TRBD2 might be the D (6 bases). The CDR3 runs 14 residues. Germline CDR1 SGHRS, CDR2 YFSETQ. The V and J ends lost 1 base and 1 base respectively, with 8 bases between them. As DNA, the CDR3 is TGCGCCAGCAGCTTGAGCGGGTCCCAAGAGACCCAGTACTTC. This translates into CASSLSGSQETQYF.

The rearrangement links TRBV28 to TRBJ1-2; perhaps TRBD1 as D (5 bases). The CDR3 length is 12 residues. Germline V CDR1 and CDR2: MDHEN, SYDVKM. The V end lost 2 bases, the J end lost 13 bases, and 14 bases lay between the germline ends. The CDR3, as DNA: TGTGCCAGCAGTTTACAGGGAAGGGCTCTCACCTTC. It is translated as CASSLQGRALTF.

This clonotype appeared many times. The rearrangement links TRBV6-2 or TRBV6-3 to TRBJ2-7; weak D call: TRBD1 (7 bases). The germline V and J ends were trimmed by 10 bases and 6 bases, with 13 bases remaining between them. Germline values: CDR1 MNHEY, CDR2 SVGEGT. This CDR3 region has 11 residues. The CDR3 reads CATGQGGEQYF. CDR3 sequence (DNA): TGTGCCACCGGGCAGGGGGGCGAGCAGTACTTC.

In this sample, this clonotype turned up many times. This rearrangement joins TRBV6-5 to TRBJ2-7; 10 bases fit TRBD2. With V trimmed by 6 bases and J by 3 bases, 8 bases remained unmatched. Germline loops: CDR1 MNHEY, CDR2 SVGAGI. The CDR3 covers 15 residues. The CDR3, as DNA: TGTGCCAGCAGCCCTTCTAGCGGGAGACTCTACGAGCAGTACTTC. This codes for CASSPSSGRLYEQYF.

This clonotype was counted ten times or more. The rearrangement uses TRBV20-1 and TRBJ2-5; 10 bases line up with TRBD1. CDR1 is DFQATT and CDR2 is SNEGSKA in the germline V gene (reference sequence). The CDR3 consists of 14 residues. J gave up 4 bases and V 2 bases, and 4 bases lay outside the gene matches. The CDR3 DNA is TGCAGTGCTAGATCCTGGACAGGGGGAGAGACCCAGTACTTC. This sequence encodes CSARSWTGGETQYF.

The rearrangement uses TRBV29-1 and TRBJ2-3; TRBD2 agrees at 9 bases. Per the germline V gene, CDR1 is SQVTM and CDR2 is ANQGSEA. Trimming took 7 bases from V and 2 from J; bases not matched to a gene: 13. This CDR3 has 16 amino acids. This chain's CDR3 is CSARAGTSRDTDTQYF. CDR3 DNA sequence: TGCAGCGCTCGGGCCGGGACTAGCAGGGACACAGATACGCAGTATTTT.

The chain recombines TRBV25-1 with TRBJ2-3; unclear D gene. The CDR3 contains 18 residues. In germline, CDR1 is MGHDK, CDR2 SYGVNS. The V end lost 4 bases, the J end lost 5 bases, and 25 bases lay between the germline ends. CDR3 sequence reads: CASSGLFASRWAVDTQYF. Here the CDR3 DNA reads TGTGCCAGCAGTGGTCTTTTCGCAAGTCGATGGGCCGTAGATACGCAGTATTTT.

In the case of this clonotype: Relative to the germline gene, one junction end is altered; a read error may explain this. This chain links TRBV6-4 with TRBJ2-2, with D possibly matching TRBD2 (5 bases). Per germline, CDR1 MRHNA and CDR2 SNTAGT. This CDR3 comprises 14 residues. CDR3 protein: CASSDTKVPGELLF. The CDR3 region has the DNA TGTGCCAGCAGTGACACGAAAGTTCCCGGGGAGCTGCTTTTT.

This clonotype came up many times. V usage is TRBV6-1 and J usage is TRBJ2-5; no clear D. V was pared by 3 bases and J by 2 bases, with 13 bases between. The CDR3 extends over 15 amino acids. CDR1 is MNHNS, CDR2 SASEGT, per germline. CDR3 coding DNA: TGTGCCAGCAGTGATCTGGCCGAACAGCAAGAGACCCAGTACTTC. Translation: CASSDLAEQQETQYF.

This clonotype was seen at least ten times. V usage is TRBV7-8 and J usage is TRBJ2-7; no reliable D call. The CDR3 length is 11 residues. V was clipped by 5 bases and J by 5 bases, with 7 bases between them. CDR1 is SGHVS, CDR2 FQNEAQ, per germline. CDR3 bases: TGTGCCAGCAGCCTAACCGACGAGCAGTACTTC. As protein: CASSLTDEQYF.

A note on this clonotype: A much larger clonotype is one base distant, so this may be a read error. Here the CDR3 omits its conserved ending phenylalanine or tryptophan, so a read error is the likely source. CDR3 sequence (DNA): TGTGCCACCAGTGCGACAAAATGGGAGACCCAGTACTCC. It is translated as CATSATKWETQYS. The chain employs TRBV24-1 and TRBJ2-5; no clear D. Trimming removed 5 bases at V and 5 bases at J, with 11 bases between. The CDR3 length is 13 residues. In germline, CDR1 is KGHDR, CDR2 SFDVKD.

This clonotype has at least ten counts. J is TRBJ1-2 and V is TRBV6-6; weak D call: TRBD1 (5 bases). The CDR3 has 15 amino acids. Trimming cost V 7 bases and J 4 bases, with 19 bases left between them. Germline CDR1 MNHNY, CDR2 SVGAGI (reference sequence). The CDR3 sequence: CASIRWGSGGYGYTF. In nucleotides, the CDR3 is TGTGCCAGCATCCGATGGGGGTCTGGGGGCTATGGCTACACCTTC.

There are many counts of this clonotype. V gene TRBV7-2 combines with J gene TRBJ2-3, with 16 nucleotides matching TRBD2. The CDR3 covers 19 residues. Germline-derived CDR1 and CDR2 are SGHTA and FQGNSA. The V segment lost 4 bases and the J segment 2 bases; nucleotides outside the gene matches: 9. The CDR3 loop reads CASSSGLAGGPGVTDTQYF. The DNA of the CDR3 is TGTGCCAGCAGCTCGGGACTAGCGGGAGGGCCTGGGGTCACAGATACGCAGTATTTT.

This clonotype was detected ten times or more. The chain uses TRBV20-1 and TRBJ2-1; no definite D call. CDR1 and CDR2 from the germline V gene are DFQATT and SNEGSKA (reference sequence). The CDR3 covers 14 residues. Trimming removed 3 bases at V and 0 bases at J, with 9 bases between. CDR3 nucleotides: TGCAGTGCTAGGTCCGGTAACTCCTACAATGAGCAGTTCTTC. Its protein product is CSARSGNSYNEQFF.

This clonotype was seen repeatedly, ten times or more. V gene TRBV19 combines with J gene TRBJ1-5; possible D gene TRBD1, 6 bases. The CDR3 totals 14 residues. V gave up 2 bases and J gave up 7 bases, with 12 bases separating them. Germline-derived CDR1 and CDR2 are LNHDA and SQIVND (reference sequence). The CDR3 DNA follows: TGTGCCAGTAGTATACTCAGGGGTCGACAGCCCCAGCATTTT. Translation gives CASSILRGRQPQHF.

This clonotype was found many times. The chain couples TRBV19 to TRBJ2-5; D not certain. CDR3 length equals 13 residues. The germline V and J ends were trimmed by 3 bases and 1 base, with 6 bases remaining between them. Germline loops: CDR1 LNHDA, CDR2 SQIVND (reference sequence). The CDR3 loop is CASSMNSQETQYF. In nucleotides, the CDR3 is TGTGCCAGTAGTATGAACAGCCAAGAGACCCAGTACTTC.